This T cell receptor beta chain originates from a study of PD-1 blockade in classical Hodgkin lymphoma. Notes on the study in general: Baseline TCR diversity was reportedly lower in newly diagnosed patients than in healthy donors. It was reported as lower still in relapsed/refractory patients.

Notes on this clone: The target antigen is unknown. In the same sample, other DNA sequences code for this CDR3.

The data were produced by immunoSEQ multiplex PCR, yet TCRdb's version contains in-frame clones alone and is incomplete. The data contain 30,000 to 35,000 clones, approximately 94% of them seen just once; the ten biggest clones take up roughly 2.5%. Sample time point: newly diagnosed, previously untreated cHL patient sample. The CDR3 has 18 amino acids. CDR1 is SGHTA, CDR2 FQGNSA, per germline. V was shortened by 1 base and J by 0 bases, with 15 bases between the two germline ends. This clonotype was obtained from a human donor with classical Hodgkin lymphoma. What was sequenced was peripheral blood mononuclear cells (PBMCs). V gene TRBV7-2 combines with J gene TRBJ1-4; D not certain. The CDR3 coding sequence is TGTGCCAGCAGCTTAGTTTTGGGCACCCCTGCAACTAATGAAAAACTGTTTTTT. Protein sequence: CASSLVLGTPATNEKLFF.